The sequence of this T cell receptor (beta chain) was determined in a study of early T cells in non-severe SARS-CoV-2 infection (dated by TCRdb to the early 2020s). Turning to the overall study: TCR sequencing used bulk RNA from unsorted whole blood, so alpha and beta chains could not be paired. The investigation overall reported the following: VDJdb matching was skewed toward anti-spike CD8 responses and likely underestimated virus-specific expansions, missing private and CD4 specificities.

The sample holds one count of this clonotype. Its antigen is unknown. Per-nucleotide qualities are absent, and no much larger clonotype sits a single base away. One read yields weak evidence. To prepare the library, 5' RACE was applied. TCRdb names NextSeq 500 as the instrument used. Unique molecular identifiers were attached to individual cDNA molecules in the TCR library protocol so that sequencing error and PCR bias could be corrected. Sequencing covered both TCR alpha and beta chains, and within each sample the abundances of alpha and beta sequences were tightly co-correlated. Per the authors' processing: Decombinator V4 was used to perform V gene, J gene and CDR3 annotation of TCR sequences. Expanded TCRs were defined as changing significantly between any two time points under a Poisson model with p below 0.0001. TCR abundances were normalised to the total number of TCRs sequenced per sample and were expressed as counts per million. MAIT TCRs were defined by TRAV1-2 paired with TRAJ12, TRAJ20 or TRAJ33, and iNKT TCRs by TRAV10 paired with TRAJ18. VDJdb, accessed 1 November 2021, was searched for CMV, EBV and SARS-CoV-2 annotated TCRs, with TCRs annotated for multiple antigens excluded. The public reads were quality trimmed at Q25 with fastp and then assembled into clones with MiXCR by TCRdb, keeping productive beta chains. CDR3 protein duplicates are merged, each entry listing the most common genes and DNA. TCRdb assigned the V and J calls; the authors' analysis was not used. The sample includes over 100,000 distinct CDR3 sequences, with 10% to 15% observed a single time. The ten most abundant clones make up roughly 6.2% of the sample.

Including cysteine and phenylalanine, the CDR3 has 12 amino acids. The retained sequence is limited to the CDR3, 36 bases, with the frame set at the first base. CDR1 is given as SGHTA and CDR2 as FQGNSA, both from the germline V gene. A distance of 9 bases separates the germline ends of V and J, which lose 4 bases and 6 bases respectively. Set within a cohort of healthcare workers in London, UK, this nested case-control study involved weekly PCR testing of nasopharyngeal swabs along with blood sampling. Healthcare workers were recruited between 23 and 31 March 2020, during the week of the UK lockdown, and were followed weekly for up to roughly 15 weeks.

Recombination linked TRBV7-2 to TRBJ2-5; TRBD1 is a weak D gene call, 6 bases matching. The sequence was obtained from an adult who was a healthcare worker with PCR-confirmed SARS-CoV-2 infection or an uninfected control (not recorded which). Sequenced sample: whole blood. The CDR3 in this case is CASSSTGQTQYF. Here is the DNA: TGTGCCAGCAGCTCAACAGGGCAGACCCAGTACTTC. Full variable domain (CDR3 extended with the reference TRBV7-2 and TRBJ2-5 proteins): GAGVSQSPSNKVTEKGKDVELRCDPISGHTALYWYRQSLGQGLEFLIYFQGNSAPDKSGLPSDRFSAERTGGSVSTLTIQRTQQEDSAVYLCASSSTGQTQYFGPGTRLLVL.